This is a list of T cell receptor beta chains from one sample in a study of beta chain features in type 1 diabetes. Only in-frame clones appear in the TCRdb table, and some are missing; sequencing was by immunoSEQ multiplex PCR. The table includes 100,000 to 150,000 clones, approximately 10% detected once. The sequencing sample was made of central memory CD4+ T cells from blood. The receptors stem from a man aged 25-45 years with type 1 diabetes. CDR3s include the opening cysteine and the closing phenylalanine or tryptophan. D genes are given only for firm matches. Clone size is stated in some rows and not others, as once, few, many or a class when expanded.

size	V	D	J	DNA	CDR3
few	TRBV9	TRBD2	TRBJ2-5	TGTGCCAGCAGTTCAGCGGGGGGGCGTGGAGAGACCCAGTACTTC	CASSSAGGRGETQYF
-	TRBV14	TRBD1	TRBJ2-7	TGTGCCAGCAGCCAGACAGGGAGACAGTCCTACGAGCAGTACTTC	CASSQTGRQSYEQYF
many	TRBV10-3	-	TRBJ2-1	TGTGCCATCTCAGGGAGGACGGTTAACAATGAGCAGTTCTTC	CAISGRTVNNEQFF
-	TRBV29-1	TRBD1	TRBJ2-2	TGCAGCGTGGTGACAGGGGGGAACACCGGGGAGCTGTTTTTT	CSVVTGGNTGELFF
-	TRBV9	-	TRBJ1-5	TGTGCCAGCAGCCTGGCCGGGGGGGATCAGCCCCAGCATTTT	CASSLAGGDQPQHF
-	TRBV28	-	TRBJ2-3	TGTGCCAGCAGTTCCTCGACAGGAGCAGGGGCAGATACGCAGTATTTT	CASSSSTGAGADTQYF
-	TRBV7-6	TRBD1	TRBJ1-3	TGTGCCAGCAGCCCAACAGGGGGCTCTACTGGAAACACCATATATTTT	CASSPTGGSTGNTIYF
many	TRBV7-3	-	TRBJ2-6	TGTGCCAGCAGCTTAGCCCCAGGCACTGGGGCCAACGTCCTGACTTTC	CASSLAPGTGANVLTF
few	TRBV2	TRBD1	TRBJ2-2	TGTGCCAGCAGCGTTGGGACAGGGCCCACCGGGGAGCTGTTTTTT	CASSVGTGPTGELFF
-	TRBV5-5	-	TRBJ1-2	TGTGCCAGCAGCTTGGATTCGGGATCCTATGGCTACACCTTC	CASSLDSGSYGYTF
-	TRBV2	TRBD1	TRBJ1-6	TGTGCCATCCATCCGGACAGGAGAGATTCACCCCTCCACTTT	CAIHPDRRDSPLHF
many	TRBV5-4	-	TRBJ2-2	TGTGCCAGCAGCTTGGACTCTAGAAGAACGAACACCGGGGAGCTGTTTTTT	CASSLDSRRTNTGELFF
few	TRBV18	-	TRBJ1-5	TGTGCCAGCTCACCCGTGGAGGTATTGGGTAGCAATCAGCCCCAGCATTTT	CASSPVEVLGSNQPQHF
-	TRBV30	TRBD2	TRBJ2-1	TGTGCTTCGGGGGGGCGCGAGCAGTTCTTC	CASGGREQFF
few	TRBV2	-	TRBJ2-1	TGTGCCAGCAGTGGGTACAGGCGGAATGAGCAGTTCTTC	CASSGYRRNEQFF
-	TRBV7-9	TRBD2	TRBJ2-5	TGTGCCAGTACAATAGCGGGGGGGCAGAAAGAGACCCAGTACTTC	CASTIAGGQKETQYF